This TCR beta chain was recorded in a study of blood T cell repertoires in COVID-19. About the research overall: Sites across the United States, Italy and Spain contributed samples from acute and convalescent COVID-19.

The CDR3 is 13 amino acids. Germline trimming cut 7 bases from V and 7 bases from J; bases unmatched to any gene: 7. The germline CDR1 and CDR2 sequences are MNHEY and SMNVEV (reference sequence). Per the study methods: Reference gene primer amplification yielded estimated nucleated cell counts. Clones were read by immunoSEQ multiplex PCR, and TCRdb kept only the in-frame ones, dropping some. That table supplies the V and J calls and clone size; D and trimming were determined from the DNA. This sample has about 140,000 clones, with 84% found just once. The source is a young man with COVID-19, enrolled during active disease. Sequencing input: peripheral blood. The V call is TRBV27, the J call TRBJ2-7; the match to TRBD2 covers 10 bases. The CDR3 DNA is TGTGCCAGCATAAAGCGGGAGGGTGGTGAGCAGTACTTC. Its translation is CASIKREGGEQYF.